This is a list of T cell receptor beta chains from one sample in a study of blood T cell repertoires in COVID-19. The assay was immunoSEQ multiplex PCR, and TCRdb's table has in-frame clones only and misses some. The repertoire has under 20,000 clones, about nine tenths of them found once; the top ten carry 5.2%. Specimen: peripheral blood. The receptors here all came from a human donor in a cohort sampled during active COVID-19. CDR3s include the opening cysteine and the closing phenylalanine or tryptophan. A D gene is named only where the DNA matches it firmly. Only part of the rows carry a size: once, few, many, or a class if the clone is expanded.

J gene: TRBJ2-7; V gene: TRBV5-1; D gene: -; clone size: -; CDR3 DNA: TGCGCCAGCAGCTTGGTTTTGGGCAGAATATACGAGCAGTACTTC; CDR3 protein: CASSLVLGRIYEQYF
J gene: TRBJ1-2; V gene: TRBV4-1; D gene: -; clone size: once; CDR3 DNA: TGCGCCAGCAGCCAAGTACCGGGGGGCCAATTTAACTATGGCTACACCTTC; CDR3 protein: CASSQVPGGQFNYGYTF
J gene: TRBJ1-4; V gene: TRBV5-1; D gene: TRBD1; clone size: once; CDR3 DNA: TGCGCCAGCAGTCGACAGGGAAACGCTAATGAAAAACTGTTTTTT; CDR3 protein: CASSRQGNANEKLFF
J gene: TRBJ1-2; V gene: TRBV2; D gene: -; clone size: -; CDR3 DNA: TGTGCCAGCAGCGAATACAGGGAAGTTGGCTACACCTTC; CDR3 protein: CASSEYREVGYTF
J gene: TRBJ1-3; V gene: TRBV18; D gene: -; clone size: once; CDR3 DNA: TGTGCCAGCTCACCCTTACAGGGCTCTGGAAACACCATATATTTT; CDR3 protein: CASSPLQGSGNTIYF
J gene: TRBJ1-2; V gene: TRBV29-1; D gene: -; clone size: -; CDR3 DNA: TGCAGAGTTCCTCCTGGCTCCATTGGCTACACCTTC; CDR3 protein: CRVPPGSIGYTF
J gene: TRBJ2-2; V gene: TRBV19; D gene: TRBD2; clone size: -; CDR3 DNA: TGTGCCAGTAGTATACGGGGGGTGTTAGGCGGGGAGCTGTTTTTT; CDR3 protein: CASSIRGVLGGELFF
J gene: TRBJ1-5; V gene: TRBV30; D gene: -; clone size: -; CDR3 DNA: TGTGCCTGGAGTAAAGGGGGCAATCAGCCCCAGCATTTT; CDR3 protein: CAWSKGGNQPQHF
J gene: TRBJ2-7; V gene: TRBV6-5; D gene: TRBD2; clone size: -; CDR3 DNA: TGTGCCAGCAGTCGACTAGCGGGAGAGGGCGAGCAGTACTTC; CDR3 protein: CASSRLAGEGEQYF
J gene: TRBJ1-2; V gene: TRBV10-1; D gene: TRBD1; clone size: -; CDR3 DNA: TGCGCCAGCAGACGGGACAGGGTGGGCTATGGCTACACCTTC; CDR3 protein: CASRRDRVGYGYTF
J gene: TRBJ2-7; V gene: TRBV5-5; D gene: TRBD2; clone size: -; CDR3 DNA: TGTGCCAGCAGCTTGGACGGAGGACTAGCGGCCTACGAGCAGTACTTC; CDR3 protein: CASSLDGGLAAYEQYF
J gene: TRBJ2-7; V gene: TRBV19; D gene: TRBD1; clone size: -; CDR3 DNA: TGTGCCAGTAGTTTAGGACAGGGGATGGCCTACGAGCAGTACTTC; CDR3 protein: CASSLGQGMAYEQYF
J gene: TRBJ2-1; V gene: TRBV29-1; D gene: TRBD2; clone size: -; CDR3 DNA: TGCAGCGTTGAGGCGACTAGCGTCATTGAGCAGTTCTTC; CDR3 protein: CSVEATSVIEQFF
J gene: TRBJ2-3; V gene: TRBV2; D gene: -; clone size: -; CDR3 DNA: TGTGCCAGCAGCCGCTCCAGGGGCCCAAGCACAGATACGCAGTATTTT; CDR3 protein: CASSRSRGPSTDTQYF
J gene: TRBJ2-4; V gene: TRBV6-5; D gene: TRBD1; clone size: -; CDR3 DNA: TGTGCCAGCAGTCCACAGGGGGTAGCCAAAAACATTCAGTACTTC; CDR3 protein: CASSPQGVAKNIQYF
J gene: TRBJ2-4; V gene: TRBV29-1; D gene: TRBD1; clone size: -; CDR3 DNA: TGCAGCGTGGAACAGGGGCTCGACATTCAGTACTTC; CDR3 protein: CSVEQGLDIQYF
J gene: TRBJ1-1; V gene: TRBV10-2; D gene: -; clone size: -; CDR3 DNA: TGCGCCAGCACCCGGGGGGGGGAAGGAACTGAAGCTTTCTTT; CDR3 protein: CASTRGGEGTEAFF
J gene: TRBJ1-2; V gene: TRBV18; D gene: -; clone size: once; CDR3 DNA: TGTGCCAGCTCACTTGGAACAGGGCCCCTAGCATCTGGCTACACCTTC; CDR3 protein: CASSLGTGPLASGYTF
J gene: TRBJ2-7; V gene: TRBV5-1; D gene: -; clone size: -; CDR3 DNA: TGCGCCAGCAGCCCTGGAGGGACAGCCTACGAGCAGTACTTC; CDR3 protein: CASSPGGTAYEQYF
J gene: TRBJ2-1; V gene: TRBV6-2/TRBV6-3; D gene: TRBD2; clone size: -; CDR3 DNA: TGTGCCAGCAGTTACTCCGGACTAGCGGGAGTTTACAATGAGCAGTTCTTC; CDR3 protein: CASSYSGLAGVYNEQFF
J gene: TRBJ1-5; V gene: TRBV2; D gene: TRBD1; clone size: -; CDR3 DNA: TGTGCCAGCAGTCTACAGGGGGCAGGGCAGCCCCAGCATTTT; CDR3 protein: CASSLQGAGQPQHF
J gene: TRBJ1-1; V gene: TRBV19; D gene: -; clone size: once; CDR3 DNA: TGTGCCAGTAGTATAGGTAGTCTGGACACTGAAGCTTTCTTT; CDR3 protein: CASSIGSLDTEAFF
J gene: TRBJ2-1; V gene: TRBV29-1; D gene: TRBD1; clone size: -; CDR3 DNA: TGCAGCGCGCGGACAGGGGGCAATGAGCAGTTCTTC; CDR3 protein: CSARTGGNEQFF
J gene: TRBJ2-7; V gene: TRBV2; D gene: -; clone size: -; CDR3 DNA: TGTGCCAGCAGTGTTGACAGGCTCGGAAACTACGAGCAGTACTTC; CDR3 protein: CASSVDRLGNYEQYF
J gene: TRBJ2-7; V gene: TRBV11-3; D gene: TRBD2; clone size: few; CDR3 DNA: TGTGCCAGCAGCTTAGTTCAGGCCGGGGGACTAGCCGGAAATTTGTACGAGCAGTACTTC; CDR3 protein: CASSLVQAGGLAGNLYEQYF
J gene: TRBJ2-1; V gene: TRBV28; D gene: TRBD2; clone size: -; CDR3 DNA: TGTGCCAGCAGTTTCCAAGCGGGAGGGGATGAGCAGTTCTTC; CDR3 protein: CASSFQAGGDEQFF
J gene: TRBJ2-3; V gene: TRBV20-1; D gene: -; clone size: -; CDR3 DNA: TGCAGTGCTAGTCGTTTTAGCACAGATACGCAGTATTTT; CDR3 protein: CSASRFSTDTQYF
J gene: TRBJ2-5; V gene: TRBV4-1; D gene: TRBD1; clone size: -; CDR3 DNA: TGCGCCAGCAGCCAAGATCAGAGACAGGGATGGTGGGAGACCCAGTACTTC; CDR3 protein: CASSQDQRQGWWETQYF
J gene: TRBJ1-2; V gene: TRBV7-9; D gene: -; clone size: -; CDR3 DNA: TGTGCCAGCAGCTTAAACTCGGTCCGTGGCTACACCTTC; CDR3 protein: CASSLNSVRGYTF
J gene: TRBJ1-2; V gene: TRBV4-1; D gene: -; clone size: few; CDR3 DNA: TGCGCCAGCAGCCAAACATCGAACCAACACTATGGCTACACCTTC; CDR3 protein: CASSQTSNQHYGYTF
J gene: TRBJ2-7; V gene: TRBV5-6; D gene: TRBD1; clone size: -; CDR3 DNA: TGTGCCAGCAGCTTGGTGACAGGGGTCGAGCAGTACTTC; CDR3 protein: CASSLVTGVEQYF
J gene: TRBJ1-1; V gene: TRBV6-5; D gene: TRBD1; clone size: -; CDR3 DNA: TGTGCCAGCAGTAGACAGGGGACTGAAGCTTTCTTT; CDR3 protein: CASSRQGTEAFF
J gene: TRBJ1-2; V gene: TRBV2; D gene: -; clone size: -; CDR3 DNA: TGTGCCAGCAAATCTGACGGGGTTGGGAGTGGCTACACCTTC; CDR3 protein: CASKSDGVGSGYTF
J gene: TRBJ1-1; V gene: TRBV7-3; D gene: -; clone size: -; CDR3 DNA: TGTGCCAGCAGCTTCTCAGTAACCACTGAAGCTTTCTTT; CDR3 protein: CASSFSVTTEAFF
J gene: TRBJ2-1; V gene: TRBV19; D gene: -; clone size: -; CDR3 DNA: TGTGCCAGTAGCAATTATAGAGAGGGCCGTTATGAGCAGTTCTTC; CDR3 protein: CASSNYREGRYEQFF
J gene: TRBJ2-2; V gene: TRBV6-5; D gene: -; clone size: few; CDR3 DNA: TGTGCCAGCAGTTATAGATTGCCAGGGGCCACCGGGGAGCTGTTTTTT; CDR3 protein: CASSYRLPGATGELFF
J gene: TRBJ2-3; V gene: TRBV3-1/TRBV3-2; D gene: TRBD2; clone size: -; CDR3 DNA: TGTGCCAGCAGCCAAGGTCTAGCGGGAGTACATACGCAGTATTTT; CDR3 protein: CASSQGLAGVHTQYF
J gene: TRBJ2-1; V gene: TRBV6-1; D gene: -; clone size: few; CDR3 DNA: TGTGCCAGCAGTGAAGTCAGGTACAATGAGCAGTTCTTC; CDR3 protein: CASSEVRYNEQFF
J gene: TRBJ2-7; V gene: TRBV28; D gene: -; clone size: -; CDR3 DNA: TGTGCCAGCAGTTTATTCCCCCGGGAGCAGTACTTC; CDR3 protein: CASSLFPREQYF
J gene: TRBJ1-2; V gene: TRBV2; D gene: -; clone size: -; CDR3 DNA: TGTGCCAGCAGGGAACGGGAGAACTATGGCTACACCTTC; CDR3 protein: CASRERENYGYTF
J gene: TRBJ2-1; V gene: TRBV27; D gene: TRBD2; clone size: -; CDR3 DNA: TGTGCCAGCAGGGGACTAGACGGTAATGAGCAGTTCTTC; CDR3 protein: CASRGLDGNEQFF
J gene: TRBJ2-7; V gene: TRBV5-1; D gene: -; clone size: few; CDR3 DNA: TGCGCCAGCAGCCCGGGACTGGTCTCCTACGAGCAGTACTTC; CDR3 protein: CASSPGLVSYEQYF
J gene: TRBJ1-2; V gene: TRBV19; D gene: -; clone size: -; CDR3 DNA: TGTGCCAGTACAGACAGCGTGAACTATGGCTACACCTTC; CDR3 protein: CASTDSVNYGYTF
J gene: TRBJ2-1; V gene: TRBV7-3; D gene: TRBD2; clone size: -; CDR3 DNA: TGTGCCAGCAGCTCCTCCCCGAGGACTAGCGGGACCGTGAATGAGCAGTTCTTC; CDR3 protein: CASSSSPRTSGTVNEQFF
J gene: TRBJ1-1; V gene: TRBV5-5; D gene: -; clone size: -; CDR3 DNA: TGTGCCAGCAGCTTGGGGCGTGGGGGCCCTCGATCGAACACTGAAGCTTTCTTT; CDR3 protein: CASSLGRGGPRSNTEAFF
J gene: TRBJ2-1; V gene: TRBV24-1; D gene: -; clone size: -; CDR3 DNA: TGTGCCACCAGTGATTTGCGGTCGAGCCACAATGAGCAGTTCTTC; CDR3 protein: CATSDLRSSHNEQFF
J gene: TRBJ1-2; V gene: TRBV7-9; D gene: -; clone size: -; CDR3 DNA: TGTGCCAGCAGCTTAGTCCTAGTTACTAACTATGGCTACACCTTC; CDR3 protein: CASSLVLVTNYGYTF
J gene: TRBJ2-5; V gene: TRBV5-1; D gene: TRBD1; clone size: -; CDR3 DNA: TGCGCCAGCAGCTATGGGACAGTCCAAGAGACCCAGTACTTC; CDR3 protein: CASSYGTVQETQYF
J gene: TRBJ2-1; V gene: TRBV4-1; D gene: TRBD2; clone size: -; CDR3 DNA: TGCGCCAGCAGCCTTAATAGACTAGCGGGAGTGTCCTACAATGAGCAGTTCTTC; CDR3 protein: CASSLNRLAGVSYNEQFF
J gene: TRBJ2-1; V gene: TRBV4-1; D gene: -; clone size: -; CDR3 DNA: TGCGCCAGCAGCCATGCTGACTGGTCCTACAATGAGCAGTTCTTC; CDR3 protein: CASSHADWSYNEQFF
J gene: TRBJ2-5; V gene: TRBV11-2; D gene: -; clone size: -; CDR3 DNA: TGTGCCAGCAGCTTAGATTTGGAGGGGTCCCAAGAGACCCAGTACTTC; CDR3 protein: CASSLDLEGSQETQYF
J gene: TRBJ2-5; V gene: TRBV9; D gene: -; clone size: -; CDR3 DNA: TGTGCCAGCAGCGTAGCAGTACCCGACTCGGAGACCCAGTACTTC; CDR3 protein: CASSVAVPDSETQYF
J gene: TRBJ2-3; V gene: TRBV29-1; D gene: -; clone size: -; CDR3 DNA: TGCAGCATTGAGTCTAGGGGAACAGATACGCAGTATTTT; CDR3 protein: CSIESRGTDTQYF
J gene: TRBJ1-3; V gene: TRBV2; D gene: TRBD1; clone size: -; CDR3 DNA: TGTGCCAGCAATTTTCAGGGGGCTGGAAACACCATATATTTT; CDR3 protein: CASNFQGAGNTIYF
J gene: TRBJ2-2; V gene: TRBV5-4; D gene: -; clone size: -; CDR3 DNA: TGTGCCAGCAGTCCCAAACGGGAGAACGGGGAGCTGTTTTTT; CDR3 protein: CASSPKRENGELFF
J gene: TRBJ2-1; V gene: TRBV30; D gene: -; clone size: -; CDR3 DNA: TGTGCCTGGAGGGGGGGACTCCGGTACAATGAGCAGTTCTTC; CDR3 protein: CAWRGGLRYNEQFF
J gene: TRBJ2-1; V gene: TRBV7-8; D gene: -; clone size: -; CDR3 DNA: TGTGCCAGCAGCTTAGAGGGGGGGGGCTCCTACAATGAGCAGTTCTTC; CDR3 protein: CASSLEGGGSYNEQFF